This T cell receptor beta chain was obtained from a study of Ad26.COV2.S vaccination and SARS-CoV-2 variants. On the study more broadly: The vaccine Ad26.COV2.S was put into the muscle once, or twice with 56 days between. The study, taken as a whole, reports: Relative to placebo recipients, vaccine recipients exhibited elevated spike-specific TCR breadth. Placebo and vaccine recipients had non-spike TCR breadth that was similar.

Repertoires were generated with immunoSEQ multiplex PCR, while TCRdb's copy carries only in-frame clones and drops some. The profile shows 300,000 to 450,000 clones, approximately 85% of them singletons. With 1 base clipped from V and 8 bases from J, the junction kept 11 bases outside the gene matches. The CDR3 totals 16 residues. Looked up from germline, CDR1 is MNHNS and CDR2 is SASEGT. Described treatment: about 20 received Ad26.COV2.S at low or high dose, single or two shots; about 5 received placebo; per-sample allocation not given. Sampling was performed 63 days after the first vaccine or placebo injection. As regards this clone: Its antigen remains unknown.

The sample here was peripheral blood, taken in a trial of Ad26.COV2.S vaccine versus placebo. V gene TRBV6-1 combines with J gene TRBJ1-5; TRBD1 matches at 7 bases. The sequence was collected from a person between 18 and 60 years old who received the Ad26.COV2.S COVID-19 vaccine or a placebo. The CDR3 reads CASSEDGDRLLEPQHF. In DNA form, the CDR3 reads TGTGCCAGCAGTGAAGACGGGGACAGACTCCTCGAGCCCCAGCATTTT.